These T cell receptor beta chains were read from a single sample in a study of cytomegalovirus exposure and HLA in healthy donors. The table came from immunoSEQ multiplex PCR; TCRdb's copy has only in-frame clones and leaves some out. The repertoire includes 55,000 to 70,000 clones, just under 95% of them detected once, and over 2% sits in the top ten. Sequences were obtained from PBMCs. Receptors originate from a man aged 18 to 29 in good health and CMV-seronegative. The CDR3 runs from the conserved cysteine through the conserved F or W. The order of the fields is J gene, CDR3 length, D gene, V gene, CDR3 DNA, CDR3 protein. The D gene is left open where the match is weak.

j_gene: TRBJ1-5; len: 13; d_gene: NA; v_gene: TRBV15; CDR3nt: TGTGCCACCAGCAGTTCGAACTTTCAGCCCCAGCATTTT; CDR3aa: CATSSSNFQPQHF
j_gene: TRBJ2-1; len: 14; d_gene: NA; v_gene: TRBV4-3; CDR3nt: TGCGCCAGCAGCCAAGACGGACTATACAATGAGCAGTTCTTC; CDR3aa: CASSQDGLYNEQFF
j_gene: TRBJ2-7; len: 13; d_gene: TRBD2; v_gene: TRBV5-1; CDR3nt: TGCGCCAGCAGGCGGGGGGGGTCCCACGAGCAGTACTTC; CDR3aa: CASRRGGSHEQYF
j_gene: TRBJ2-7; len: 14; d_gene: NA; v_gene: TRBV7-9; CDR3nt: TGTGCCAGCAGCCCCGGTGGGCAGGCATACGAGCAGTACTTC; CDR3aa: CASSPGGQAYEQYF
j_gene: TRBJ1-2; len: 18; d_gene: NA; v_gene: TRBV4-3; CDR3nt: TGCGCCAGCAGCCAAGAATATGTAGCCCTAAGATTTAACTATGGCTACACCTTC; CDR3aa: CASSQEYVALRFNYGYTF
j_gene: TRBJ2-7; len: 18; d_gene: TRBD1; v_gene: TRBV30; CDR3nt: TGTGCCTGGAGTAGTCTCTTGTCAGACAGGGGTGTTACGTACGAGCAGTACTTC; CDR3aa: CAWSSLLSDRGVTYEQYF
j_gene: TRBJ2-3; len: 18; d_gene: TRBD2; v_gene: TRBV5-6; CDR3nt: TGTGCCAGCAGCGAGACTAGCGGGAGGGTTGGGGGCACAGATACGCAGTATTTT; CDR3aa: CASSETSGRVGGTDTQYF
j_gene: TRBJ2-7; len: 14; d_gene: TRBD2; v_gene: TRBV29-1; CDR3nt: TGCAGCGTTGAAGATCCCAGCGGGAGCTACGAGCAGTACTTC; CDR3aa: CSVEDPSGSYEQYF
j_gene: TRBJ2-7; len: 14; d_gene: NA; v_gene: TRBV10-2; CDR3nt: TGCGCCAGCAGCGTCATAGGGGCCCGGTACGAGCAGTACTTC; CDR3aa: CASSVIGARYEQYF
j_gene: TRBJ1-4; len: 15; d_gene: TRBD1; v_gene: TRBV7-9; CDR3nt: TGTGCCAGCAGCTTATCGGGACAGACTAATGAAAAACTGTTTTTT; CDR3aa: CASSLSGQTNEKLFF
j_gene: TRBJ2-2; len: 15; d_gene: TRBD1; v_gene: TRBV7-2; CDR3nt: TGTGCCAGCAGCTTAGTATCCAGGGGGACCGGGGAGCTGTTTTTT; CDR3aa: CASSLVSRGTGELFF
j_gene: TRBJ2-7; len: 15; d_gene: NA; v_gene: TRBV5-8; CDR3nt: TGTGCCAGCAGCTTGGCAGGGCAGGGGGGCGGCGAGCAGTACTTC; CDR3aa: CASSLAGQGGGEQYF
j_gene: TRBJ1-1; len: 13; d_gene: TRBD1; v_gene: TRBV19; CDR3nt: TGTGCCAGTAGGAGCCAGGGGGTCGCTGAAGCTTTCTTT; CDR3aa: CASRSQGVAEAFF
j_gene: TRBJ2-3; len: 15; d_gene: NA; v_gene: TRBV11-1; CDR3nt: TGTGCCAGCAGCCGCCCCGACTCGAGCACAGATACGCAGTATTTT; CDR3aa: CASSRPDSSTDTQYF
j_gene: TRBJ2-3; len: 15; d_gene: TRBD1; v_gene: TRBV28; CDR3nt: TGTGCCAGCAGCCGTACGGGACAGGCCACAGATACGCAGTATTTT; CDR3aa: CASSRTGQATDTQYF
j_gene: TRBJ2-7; len: 16; d_gene: NA; v_gene: TRBV14; CDR3nt: TGTGCCAGCAGCCTAACGACAGCCCCTACGAGTGAAGGGCAGTACTTC; CDR3aa: CASSLTTAPTSEGQYF
j_gene: TRBJ2-7; len: 14; d_gene: NA; v_gene: TRBV9; CDR3nt: TGTGCCAGCAGCGGACGTACTGGCGGCTACGAGCAGTACTTC; CDR3aa: CASSGRTGGYEQYF
j_gene: TRBJ1-2; len: 13; d_gene: NA; v_gene: TRBV4-2; CDR3nt: TGTGCCAGCAGCCAAGTTCGGGGCTATGGCTACACCTTC; CDR3aa: CASSQVRGYGYTF